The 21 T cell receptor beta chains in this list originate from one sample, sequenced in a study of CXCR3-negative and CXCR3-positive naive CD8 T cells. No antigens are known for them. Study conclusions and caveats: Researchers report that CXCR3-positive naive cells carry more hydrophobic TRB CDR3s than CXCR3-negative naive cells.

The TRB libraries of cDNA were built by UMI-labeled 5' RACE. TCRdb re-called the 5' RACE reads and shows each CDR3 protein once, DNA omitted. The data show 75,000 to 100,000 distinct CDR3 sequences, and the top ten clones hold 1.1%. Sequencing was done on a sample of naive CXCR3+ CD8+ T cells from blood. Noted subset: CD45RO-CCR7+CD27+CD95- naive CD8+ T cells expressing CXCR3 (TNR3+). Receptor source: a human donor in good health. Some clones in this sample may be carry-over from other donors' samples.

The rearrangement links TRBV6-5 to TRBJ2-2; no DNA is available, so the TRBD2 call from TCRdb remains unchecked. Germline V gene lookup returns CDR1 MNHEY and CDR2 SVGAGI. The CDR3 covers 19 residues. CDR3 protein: CASTPRGLAGGRDTGELFF.

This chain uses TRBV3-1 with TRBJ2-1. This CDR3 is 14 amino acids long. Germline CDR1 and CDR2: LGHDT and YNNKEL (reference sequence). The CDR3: CASSLEVGLNEQFF.

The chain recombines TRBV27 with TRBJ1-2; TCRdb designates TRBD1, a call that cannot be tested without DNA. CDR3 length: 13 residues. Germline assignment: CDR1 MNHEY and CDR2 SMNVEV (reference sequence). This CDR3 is CASRGTSWDGYTF.

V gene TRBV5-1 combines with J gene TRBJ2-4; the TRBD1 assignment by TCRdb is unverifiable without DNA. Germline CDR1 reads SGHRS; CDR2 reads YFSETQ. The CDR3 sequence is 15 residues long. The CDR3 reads CASSPTEGDKNIQYF.

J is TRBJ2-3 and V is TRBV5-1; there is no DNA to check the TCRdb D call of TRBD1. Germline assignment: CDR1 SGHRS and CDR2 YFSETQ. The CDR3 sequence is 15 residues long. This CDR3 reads CASSLQGTSTDTQYF. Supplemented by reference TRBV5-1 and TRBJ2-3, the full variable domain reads KAGVTQTPRYLIKTRGQQVTLSCSPISGHRSVSWYQQTPGQGLQFLFEYFSETQRNKGNFPGRFSGRQFSNSRSEMNVSTLELGDSALYLCASSLQGTSTDTQYFGPGTRLTVL.

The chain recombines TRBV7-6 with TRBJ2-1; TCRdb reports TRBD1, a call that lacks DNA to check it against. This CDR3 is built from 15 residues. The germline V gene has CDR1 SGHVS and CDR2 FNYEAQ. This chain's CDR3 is CASATPDRSYNEQFF.

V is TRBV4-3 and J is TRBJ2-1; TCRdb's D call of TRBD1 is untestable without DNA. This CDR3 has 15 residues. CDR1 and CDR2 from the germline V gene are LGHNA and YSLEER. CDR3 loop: CASSQVAQGANEQFF.

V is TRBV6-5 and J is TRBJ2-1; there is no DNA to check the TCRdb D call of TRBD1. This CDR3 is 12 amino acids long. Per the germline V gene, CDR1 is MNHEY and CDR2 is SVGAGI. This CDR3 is CAIRRGGGEQFF.

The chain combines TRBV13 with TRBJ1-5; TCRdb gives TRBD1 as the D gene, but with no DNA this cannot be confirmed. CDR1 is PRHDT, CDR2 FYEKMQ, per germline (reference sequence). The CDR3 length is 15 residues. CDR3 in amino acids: CASSLDRGPVQPQHF.

CDR3 amino acids: CASSSSDQRAAYEQYF. The chain has TRBV7-9 and TRBJ2-7; TCRdb lists TRBD2, though no DNA is available to test this call. CDR1 SEHNR and CDR2 FQNEAQ come from the germline V gene (reference sequence). The CDR3 contains 16 residues.

CDR3 sequence: CSARDRASSYEQYF. The chain carries TRBV20-1 and TRBJ2-7; TCRdb picks TRBD2, but there is no DNA to check that call. This CDR3 has 14 amino acids. Per germline, CDR1 DFQATT and CDR2 SNEGSKA (reference sequence).

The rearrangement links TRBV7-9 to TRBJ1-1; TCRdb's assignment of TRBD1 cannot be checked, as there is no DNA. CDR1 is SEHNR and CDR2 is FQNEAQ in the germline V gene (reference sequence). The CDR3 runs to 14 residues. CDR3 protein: CASSFFEGATEAFF.

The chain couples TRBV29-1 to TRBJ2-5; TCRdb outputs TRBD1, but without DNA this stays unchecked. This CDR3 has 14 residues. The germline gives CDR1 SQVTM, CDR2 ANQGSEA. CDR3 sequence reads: CSVVGIPAQETQYF.

The CDR3 protein is CASSFFSGFAKNIQYF. The chain recombines TRBV28 with TRBJ2-4; TCRdb gives TRBD1 as the D gene, but with no DNA this cannot be confirmed. CDR3 length: 16 residues. Germline values: CDR1 MDHEN, CDR2 SYDVKM.

CDR3 residues: CASSLTGLARDQETQYF. V gene TRBV5-1 combines with J gene TRBJ2-5; TCRdb picks TRBD2, but there is no DNA to check that call. This CDR3 comprises 17 residues. Germline lookup yields CDR1 SGHRS and CDR2 YFSETQ. The entire variable domain, with the rest obtained from reference TRBV5-1 and TRBJ2-5, is as follows: KAGVTQTPRYLIKTRGQQVTLSCSPISGHRSVSWYQQTPGQGLQFLFEYFSETQRNKGNFPGRFSGRQFSNSRSEMNVSTLELGDSALYLCASSLTGLARDQETQYFGPGTRLLVL.

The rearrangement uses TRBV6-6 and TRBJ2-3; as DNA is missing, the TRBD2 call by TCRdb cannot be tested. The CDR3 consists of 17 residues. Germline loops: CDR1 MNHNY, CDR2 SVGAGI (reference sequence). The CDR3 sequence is CASSYSLAGVATDTQYF.

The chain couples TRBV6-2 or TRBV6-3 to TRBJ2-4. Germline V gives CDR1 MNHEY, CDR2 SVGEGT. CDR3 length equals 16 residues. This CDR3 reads CASSPDVRIGKNIQYF.

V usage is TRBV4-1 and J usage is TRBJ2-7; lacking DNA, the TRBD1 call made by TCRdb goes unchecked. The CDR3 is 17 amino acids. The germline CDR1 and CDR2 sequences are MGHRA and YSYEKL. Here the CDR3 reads CASSPQGTGRSAYEQYF.

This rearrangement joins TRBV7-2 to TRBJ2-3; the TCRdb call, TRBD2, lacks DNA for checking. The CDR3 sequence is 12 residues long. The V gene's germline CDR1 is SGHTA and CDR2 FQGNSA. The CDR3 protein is CASSSSPITQYF.

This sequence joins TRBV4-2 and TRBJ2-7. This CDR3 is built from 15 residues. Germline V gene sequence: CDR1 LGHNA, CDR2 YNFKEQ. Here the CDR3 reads CASSQDFAPLTEQYF.

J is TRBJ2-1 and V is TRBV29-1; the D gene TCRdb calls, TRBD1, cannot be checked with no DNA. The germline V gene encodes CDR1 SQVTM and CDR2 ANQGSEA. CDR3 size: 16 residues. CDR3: CSVEGGTPRSYNEQFF.